The sequence of this T cell receptor (beta chain) was determined in a study of T cells in Graves' hyperthyroidism and ophthalmopathy. Study outcomes and limitations: Classification by a 13 V-J model distinguished ophthalmopathy from stable hyperthyroidism.

This clonotype has a count of ten or more. As yet, its antigen is unknown. Germline V CDR1 and CDR2: LGHDT, YNNKEL (reference sequence). With 5 bases removed from V and 5 bases from J, the gap between germline ends came to 15 bases. This CDR3 has 14 residues. Extraction of PBMCs used roughly 9.6 ml of fresh peripheral blood. From RNA transcripts, TCR beta CDR3 regions were amplified. An initial round of RT-PCR targeting the TCR CDR3 relied on the HTBI primer set. Each CDR3 protein gets one entry after TCRdb re-called the multiplex PCR reads with MiXCR. This table holds approximately 400,000 distinct CDR3 sequences, under 20% found once.

The chain recombines TRBV3-1 with TRBJ1-1; the D is unclear. Sequencing input: blood. The source of this sequence is a man younger than 30 with Graves' ophthalmopathy. The CDR3 loop reads CASSIGLKGTEAFF. The CDR3 bases are TGTGCCAGCAGCATTGGACTCAAAGGAACTGAAGCTTTCTTT.